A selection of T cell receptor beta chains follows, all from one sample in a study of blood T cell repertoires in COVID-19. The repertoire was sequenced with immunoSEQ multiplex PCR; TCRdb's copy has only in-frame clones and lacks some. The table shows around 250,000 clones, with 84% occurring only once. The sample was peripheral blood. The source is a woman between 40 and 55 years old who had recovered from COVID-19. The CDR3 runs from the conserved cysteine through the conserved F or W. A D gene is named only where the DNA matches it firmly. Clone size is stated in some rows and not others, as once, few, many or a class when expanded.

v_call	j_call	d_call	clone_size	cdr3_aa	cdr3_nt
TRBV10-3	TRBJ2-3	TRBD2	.	CAISATRGAGVGDTQYF	TGTGCCATCAGTGCAACACGGGGAGCGGGGGTTGGAGATACGCAGTATTTT
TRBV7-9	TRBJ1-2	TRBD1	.	CASSLLGQGAMYGYTF	TGTGCCAGCAGCTTACTGGGACAGGGTGCTATGTATGGCTACACCTTC
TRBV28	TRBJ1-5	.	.	CASSLFPYSNQPQHF	TGTGCCAGCAGTTTGTTCCCTTATAGCAATCAGCCCCAGCATTTT
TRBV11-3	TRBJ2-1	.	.	CASSDLLLGNEQFF	TGTGCCAGCAGCGATCTCCTTCTCGGCAATGAGCAGTTCTTC
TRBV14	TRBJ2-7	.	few	CASSQVVAAGSYEQYF	TGTGCCAGCAGCCAAGTAGTCGCAGCAGGCTCCTACGAGCAGTACTTC
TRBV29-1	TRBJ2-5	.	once	CSVDVTPPRETQYF	TGCAGCGTTGACGTAACCCCGCCGCGGGAGACCCAGTACTTC
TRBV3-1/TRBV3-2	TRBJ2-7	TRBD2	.	CASSHHTPGLAANEQYF	TGTGCCAGCAGCCACCACACGCCGGGACTAGCGGCGAACGAGCAGTACTTC
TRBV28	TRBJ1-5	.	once	CASRAEGWRNQPQHF	TGTGCCAGCAGAGCAGAGGGATGGCGCAATCAGCCCCAGCATTTT
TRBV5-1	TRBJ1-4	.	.	CASTTGSTGTNEKLFF	TGCGCCAGTACAACAGGGTCTACCGGAACTAATGAAAAACTGTTTTTT
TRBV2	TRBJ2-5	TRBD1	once	CASRDRAETQYF	TGTGCCAGCAGGGACAGGGCGGAGACCCAGTACTTC
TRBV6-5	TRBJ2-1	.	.	CASSYSTGLEQFF	TGTGCCAGCAGTTACTCCACAGGGCTTGAGCAGTTCTTC
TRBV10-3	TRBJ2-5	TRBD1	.	CAIRESQGGQETQYF	TGTGCCATCAGAGAATCACAGGGGGGCCAAGAGACCCAGTACTTC
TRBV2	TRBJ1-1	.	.	CASSFPGKEAFF	TGTGCCAGCAGTTTTCCGGGTAAGGAAGCTTTCTTT
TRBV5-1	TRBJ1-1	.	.	CASSLVFRVNTEAFF	TGCGCCAGCAGCTTGGTTTTCAGGGTGAACACTGAAGCTTTCTTT
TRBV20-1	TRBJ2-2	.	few	CSASGEANTGELFF	TGCAGTGCTAGTGGAGAAGCGAACACCGGGGAGCTGTTTTTT
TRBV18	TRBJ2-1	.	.	CASSPLGGSSNEQFF	TGTGCCAGCTCACCTCTGGGAGGCTCCAGTAATGAGCAGTTCTTC
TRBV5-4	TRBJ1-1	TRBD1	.	CASSSYLQGAGEAFF	TGTGCCAGCAGCTCATACCTACAGGGGGCCGGTGAAGCTTTCTTT
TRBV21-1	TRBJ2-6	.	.	CASSKGLASGANVLTF	TGTGCCAGCAGCAAGGGACTGGCCTCTGGGGCCAACGTCCTGACTTTC
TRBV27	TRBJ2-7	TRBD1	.	CASSVAGTGFYEQYF	TGTGCCAGCAGTGTCGCCGGGACAGGGTTTTACGAGCAGTACTTC
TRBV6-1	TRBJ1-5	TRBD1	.	CASSGFNTGEGQPQHF	TGTGCCAGCAGTGGATTTAATACAGGGGAAGGTCAGCCCCAGCATTTT
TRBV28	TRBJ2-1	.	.	CASSLGGHSYNEQFF	TGTGCCAGCAGTTTAGGGGGACACTCCTACAATGAGCAGTTCTTC
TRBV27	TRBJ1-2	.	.	CASSLETGHDMEGYTF	TGTGCCAGCAGTCTTGAGACAGGACACGACATGGAGGGCTACACCTTC
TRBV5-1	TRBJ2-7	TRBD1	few	CASSWETGNPYEQYF	TGCGCCAGCAGCTGGGAGACAGGGAATCCCTACGAGCAGTACTTC
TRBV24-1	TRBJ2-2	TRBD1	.	CATSDSTGRELFF	TGTGCCACCAGTGATTCGACAGGGAGGGAGCTGTTTTTT
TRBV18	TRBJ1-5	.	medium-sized	CASSPEVFDGTNQPQHF	TGTGCCAGCTCACCGGAGGTCTTTGACGGAACCAATCAGCCCCAGCATTTT
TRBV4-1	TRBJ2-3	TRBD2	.	CASSQGIILAGQSDTQYF	TGCGCCAGCAGCCAAGGAATCATTTTAGCGGGCCAAAGCGATACGCAGTATTTT
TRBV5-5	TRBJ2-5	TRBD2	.	CASSLAASGGQETQYF	TGTGCCAGCAGCTTGGCGGCTAGCGGGGGCCAAGAGACCCAGTACTTC
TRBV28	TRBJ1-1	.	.	CASNPLTGNTEAFF	TGTGCCAGCAACCCTTTGACAGGGAACACTGAAGCTTTCTTT
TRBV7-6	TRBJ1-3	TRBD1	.	CASSTRQGNTIYF	TGTGCCAGCAGCACCAGACAGGGTAACACCATATATTTT
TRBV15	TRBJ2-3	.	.	CATSRDTGADTQYF	TGTGCCACCAGCAGAGATACGGGTGCAGATACGCAGTATTTT
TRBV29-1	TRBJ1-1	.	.	CSVRTALNTEAFF	TGCAGCGTGCGGACAGCCTTGAACACTGAAGCTTTCTTT
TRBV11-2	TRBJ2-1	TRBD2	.	CASSMRTSGEGYEQFF	TGTGCCAGCAGCATGAGAACTAGCGGGGAGGGCTATGAGCAGTTCTTC
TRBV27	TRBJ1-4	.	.	CASSLKAGSREKLFF	TGTGCCAGCAGTTTAAAGGCAGGCTCACGAGAAAAACTGTTTTTT
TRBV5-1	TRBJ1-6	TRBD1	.	CASSLEAGGNSPLHF	TGCGCCAGCAGCTTGGAAGCAGGGGGAAACTCACCCCTCCACTTT
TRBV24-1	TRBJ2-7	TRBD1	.	CATSEWDREHEQYF	TGTGCCACCAGTGAGTGGGACAGGGAGCACGAGCAGTACTTC
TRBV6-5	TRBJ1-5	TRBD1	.	CASKGGPSNQPQHF	TGTGCCAGCAAAGGGGGCCCTAGCAATCAGCCCCAGCATTTT
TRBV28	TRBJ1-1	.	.	CASSFGGGGNTEAFF	TGTGCCAGCAGTTTTGGGGGCGGAGGGAACACTGAAGCTTTCTTT
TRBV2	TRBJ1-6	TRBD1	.	CASMGQGFSPLHF	TGTGCCAGCATGGGACAGGGTTTTTCACCCCTCCACTTT
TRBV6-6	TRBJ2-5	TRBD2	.	CASSSPLGGGQETQYF	TGTGCCAGCAGTTCCCCTTTGGGGGGGGGCCAAGAGACCCAGTACTTC
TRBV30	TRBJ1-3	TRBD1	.	CAWSNRGLTGNTIYF	TGTGCCTGGAGTAACAGGGGCTTGACTGGAAACACCATATATTTT
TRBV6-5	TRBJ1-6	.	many	CASSYSGGTRNSPLHF	TGTGCCAGCAGTTACTCAGGAGGGACCCGTAATTCACCCCTCCACTTT
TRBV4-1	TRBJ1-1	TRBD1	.	CASSPGQEMNTEAFF	TGCGCCAGCAGCCCTGGACAGGAAATGAACACTGAAGCTTTCTTT
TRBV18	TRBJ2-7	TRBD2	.	CASSPGLAAYEQYF	TGTGCCAGCTCACCTGGACTAGCGGCATACGAGCAGTACTTC
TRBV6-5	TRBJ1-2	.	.	CASSPRWEITSGYTF	TGTGCCAGCAGCCCAAGGTGGGAGATCACGAGCGGCTACACCTTC
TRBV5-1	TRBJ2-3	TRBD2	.	CASSLPTSELGTQYF	TGCGCCAGCAGCCTCCCTACTAGCGAGTTGGGTACGCAGTATTTT
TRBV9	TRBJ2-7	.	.	CASSPHLQGYEQYF	TGTGCCAGCAGCCCCCACCTACAGGGCTACGAGCAGTACTTC
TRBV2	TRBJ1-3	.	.	CASSLDRNRNTIYF	TGTGCCAGCAGTTTAGACAGAAACAGAAACACCATATATTTT
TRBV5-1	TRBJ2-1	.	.	CASSLVGVGQYNEQFF	TGCGCCAGCAGCTTGGTAGGGGTCGGCCAATACAATGAGCAGTTCTTC
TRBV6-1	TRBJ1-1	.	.	CASSESRSNTEAFF	TGTGCCAGCAGTGAATCTAGGTCCAACACTGAAGCTTTCTTT
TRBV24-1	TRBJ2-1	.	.	CATSDLADSSYNEQFF	TGTGCCACCAGTGATTTGGCGGATAGCTCCTACAATGAGCAGTTCTTC
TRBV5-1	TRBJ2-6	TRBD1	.	CASSLEGTGAGANVLTF	TGCGCCAGCAGCTTGGAAGGGACAGGGGCTGGGGCCAACGTCCTGACTTTC
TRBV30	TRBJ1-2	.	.	CAWRKSDYGYTF	TGTGCCTGGAGAAAATCGGACTATGGCTACACCTTC
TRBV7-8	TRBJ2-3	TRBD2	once	CASSTRGGYDTQYF	TGTGCCAGCAGCACCCGGGGGGGATATGATACGCAGTATTTT
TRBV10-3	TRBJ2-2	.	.	CAISESTANTGELFF	TGTGCCATCAGTGAGTCCACGGCGAACACCGGGGAGCTGTTTTTT
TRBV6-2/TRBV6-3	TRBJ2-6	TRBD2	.	CASSFTPFLTSGGTGANVLTF	TGTGCCAGCAGTTTCACCCCCTTCCTGACTAGCGGGGGGACTGGGGCCAACGTCCTGACTTTC
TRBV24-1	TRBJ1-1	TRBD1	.	CATSETGGPSEAFF	TGTGCCACCAGTGAGACAGGGGGTCCCTCTGAAGCTTTCTTT
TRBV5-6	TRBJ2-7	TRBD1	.	CASNRGDEQYF	TGTGCCAGTAACAGGGGGGACGAGCAGTACTTC